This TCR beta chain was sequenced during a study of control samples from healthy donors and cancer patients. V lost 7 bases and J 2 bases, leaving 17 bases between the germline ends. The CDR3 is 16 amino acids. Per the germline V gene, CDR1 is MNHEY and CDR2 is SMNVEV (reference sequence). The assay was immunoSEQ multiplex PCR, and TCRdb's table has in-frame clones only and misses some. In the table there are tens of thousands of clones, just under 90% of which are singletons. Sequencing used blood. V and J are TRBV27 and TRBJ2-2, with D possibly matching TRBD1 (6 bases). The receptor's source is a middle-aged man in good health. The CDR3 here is CASTRDKAVNTGELFF. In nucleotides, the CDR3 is TGTGCCAGCACACGGGACAAGGCCGTTAACACCGGGGAGCTGTTTTTT.